One sample yielded the 21 T cell receptor beta chains listed below, sequenced in a study of blood T cell repertoires in COVID-19. Generated by immunoSEQ multiplex PCR, the TCRdb table keeps only in-frame clones and is missing some. The table includes approximately 230,000 clones, roughly 80% detected once. Material for sequencing was peripheral blood. The receptors come from a man at least 80 years old with acute or convalescent COVID-19.

In the case of this clone: Other DNA sequences from this sample encode an identical CDR3 as well. V gene TRBV5-1 combines with J gene TRBJ2-3; D may be TRBD2 (6 bases). CDR1 and CDR2 (germline): SGHRS, YFSETQ. The V and J ends lost 3 bases and 1 base respectively, with 9 bases between them. The CDR3 loop spans 14 amino acids. The CDR3 DNA reads as TGCGCCAGCAGCTGGTCGGGGGGCACAGATACGCAGTATTTT. This translates into CASSWSGGTDTQYF.

The genes are TRBV27 and TRBJ1-2; 8 bases align to TRBD1. V shed 3 bases, J shed 2 bases, and the junction held 2 bases outside the gene matches. Germline values: CDR1 MNHEY, CDR2 SMNVEV (reference sequence). The CDR3 covers 14 residues. CDR3 DNA sequence: TGTGCCAGCAGTTTCGGGGACAGGAACTATGGCTACACCTTC. Amino acids: CASSFGDRNYGYTF.

The gene calls are TRBV29-1 and TRBJ2-7; the match to TRBD2 covers 10 bases. The germline V gene encodes CDR1 SQVTM and CDR2 ANQGSEA. The CDR3 runs 16 residues. With V trimmed by 0 bases and J by 2 bases, 7 bases remained unmatched. The CDR3 DNA reads TGCAGCGTTGAAGATCTTACTAGCGGGAATACCTACGAGCAGTACTTC. This translates into CSVEDLTSGNTYEQYF.

This chain connects TRBV10-3 to TRBJ1-5; 9 bases align to TRBD1. V lost 1 base, J lost 2 bases, and 3 bases stayed unmatched. The CDR3 is made up of 16 amino acids. Germline values: CDR1 ENHRY, CDR2 SYGVKD. The CDR3 reads CAISEWGQGGNQPQHF. As DNA, the CDR3 is TGTGCCATCAGTGAGTGGGGACAGGGAGGCAATCAGCCCCAGCATTTT.

The chain carries TRBV27 and TRBJ1-6, with D possibly TRBD1 on 5 matching bases. V lost 6 bases, J lost 2 bases, and 11 bases lay in between. The length of the CDR3 is 15 residues. Germline-derived CDR1 and CDR2 are MNHEY and SMNVEV (reference sequence). Written as DNA, the CDR3 is TGTGCCAGCAGCCCCAGGGTACCCTATAATTCACCCCTCCACTTT. It translates to CASSPRVPYNSPLHF.

In this sample, this clone turned up a few times. The chain is built from TRBV9 and TRBJ2-1; D possibly corresponds to TRBD2 (6 bases). Germline CDR1 and CDR2: SGDLS and YYNGEE. CDR3 size: 16 residues. V lost 4 bases and J 1 base, leaving 15 bases between the germline ends. In DNA, the CDR3 is TGTGCCAGCAGCCCCATGGGGGGAGCGTCCTACAATGAGCAGTTCTTC. It specifies CASSPMGGASYNEQFF.

This chain joins TRBV19 and TRBJ2-6; D is unresolved. CDR3 size: 16 residues. In germline, CDR1 is LNHDA, CDR2 SQIVND (reference sequence). V lost 2 bases, J lost 0 bases, and 8 bases lay in between. The DNA of the CDR3 is TGTGCCAGTAGTATAAGGAGCTTCTCTGGGGCCAACGTCCTGACTTTC. As protein: CASSIRSFSGANVLTF.

The chain couples TRBV11-2 to TRBJ2-1; TRBD2 matches 8 bases. After removal of 1 base from V and 7 bases from J, the junction contained 3 bases not matched to a gene. This CDR3 has 14 residues. The V gene's germline CDR1 is SGHAT and CDR2 FQNNGV. The CDR3 sequence is CASSLARGGNEQFF. The CDR3 nucleotides read TGTGCCAGCAGCTTAGCCCGGGGGGGGAATGAGCAGTTCTTC.

The rearrangement uses TRBV4-2 and TRBJ2-7, with D possibly matching TRBD2 (7 bases). Trimming left V 4 bases short and J 0 bases short, with 10 bases between. Germline assignment: CDR1 LGHNA and CDR2 YNFKEQ. The CDR3 is made up of 14 amino acids. The CDR3 nucleotides are TGTGCCAGCAGCCCTGCGGGGGCCTCCTACGAGCAGTACTTC. Its translation is CASSPAGASYEQYF.

This chain connects TRBV7-8 to TRBJ1-6; the D is unclear. The CDR3 loop spans 15 amino acids. Germline V CDR1 and CDR2: SGHVS, FQNEAQ. Trimming removed 8 bases at V and 2 bases at J, with 13 bases between. The CDR3 DNA follows: TGTGCCAGCCGATACGGGGAAACCTATAATTCACCCCTCCACTTT. Translation gives CASRYGETYNSPLHF.

This chain links TRBV24-1 with TRBJ1-2; D is unresolved. The CDR3 consists of 13 residues. Per germline, CDR1 KGHDR and CDR2 SFDVKD. V gave up 4 bases and J gave up 4 bases, with 9 bases separating them. The CDR3 reads CATSDPTVYGYTF. DNA of the CDR3: TGTGCCACCAGTGACCCCACGGTCTATGGCTACACCTTC.

V and J are TRBV2 and TRBJ1-4; a weak D match, TRBD1 (5 bases). Germline V gene lookup returns CDR1 SNHLY and CDR2 FYNNEI. The CDR3 extends over 15 amino acids. Trimming stripped 4 bases from V and 7 bases from J, with 16 bases between. The DNA of the CDR3 is TGTGCCAGCAGTGGGACTCTCGGCGGGGGTGAAAAACTGTTTTTT. Protein product: CASSGTLGGGEKLFF.

The chain combines TRBV6-1 with TRBJ1-4; 9 nucleotides align to TRBD1. The V gene's germline CDR1 is MNHNS and CDR2 SASEGT. The J segment lost 8 bases and the V segment lost 3 bases, leaving 10 bases of the junction unmatched. This CDR3 region has 16 residues. In nucleotides, the CDR3 is TGTGCCAGCAGTGACCCCGGACAGGGGTCCGGAGAAAAACTGTTTTTT. Its protein product is CASSDPGQGSGEKLFF.

This chain joins TRBV10-2 and TRBJ1-6; 10 bases match TRBD1. Looked up from germline, CDR1 is WSHSY and CDR2 is SAAADI. After removal of 5 bases from V and 10 bases from J, the junction contained 17 bases not matched to a gene. The CDR3 covers 18 residues. The CDR3 bases are TGCGCCAGCAGTCCCGTAAGAGGGACAGGGGAAAATCGGTCACCCCTCCACTTT. Protein sequence: CASSPVRGTGENRSPLHF.

The chain couples TRBV11-2 to TRBJ2-4; D is uncertain. Germline CDR1 is SGHAT and CDR2 is FQNNGV. The CDR3 is 12 residues long. Trimming stripped 5 bases from V and 9 bases from J, with 11 bases between. The CDR3 nucleotides read TGTGCCAGCAGCCGCTGGCTAGGCATTCAGTACTTC. Residues: CASSRWLGIQYF.

V usage is TRBV6-1 and J usage is TRBJ2-7; D call uncertain. Trimming stripped 2 bases from V and 4 bases from J, with 12 bases between. The CDR3 covers 14 residues. Germline CDR1 is MNHNS and CDR2 is SASEGT. CDR3 coding DNA: TGTGCCAGCAGTGAATCGGGTTTTGGTTACGAGCAGTACTTC. Protein product: CASSESGFGYEQYF.

CDR3 coding DNA: TGCGCCAGCAGCGTACTAGCGGGAGATAACAATGAGCAGTTCTTC. This encodes CASSVLAGDNNEQFF. The chain uses TRBV5-1 and TRBJ2-1; 11 bases map to TRBD2. CDR3 size: 15 residues. V shed 4 bases and J 5 bases; nucleotides not matched to a gene: 5. Germline lookup yields CDR1 SGHRS and CDR2 YFSETQ.

The rearrangement joins TRBV7-8 to TRBJ2-5; no reliable D call. Deletions cut 1 base from V and 5 bases from J, with 8 bases between. Germline V lookup: CDR1 SGHVS, CDR2 FQNEAQ. The CDR3 totals 13 residues. The CDR3 loop is CASSLDLRETQYF. CDR3 DNA: TGTGCCAGCAGCTTAGACCTCAGGGAGACCCAGTACTTC.

The V call is TRBV7-3, the J call TRBJ2-4, with a possible D match to TRBD1 (5 bases). Germline assignment: CDR1 SGHTA and CDR2 FQGTGA. There are 14 residues in the CDR3. V lost 1 base and J 6 bases, leaving 10 bases between the germline ends. DNA for the CDR3: TGTGCCAGCAGCTTAAATGGGGCAGTAAACATTCAGTACTTC. Residues: CASSLNGAVNIQYF.

The J gene is TRBJ2-3, the V gene TRBV3-1 (or the pseudogene TRBV3-2); possible D gene TRBD1, 7 bases. V was clipped by 4 bases and J by 2 bases, with 13 bases between them. The CDR3 spans 15 residues. Germline values: CDR1 LGHDT, CDR2 YNNKEL (reference sequence). The CDR3 region has the DNA TGTGCCAGCAGCCCCAGACAGGGACTCACAGATACGCAGTATTTT. The encoded protein is CASSPRQGLTDTQYF.

The chain uses TRBV9 and TRBJ2-1; D may be TRBD2 (6 bases). CDR1 SGDLS and CDR2 YYNGEE come from the germline V gene. The CDR3 runs 15 residues. V was trimmed by 4 bases and J by 4 bases, leaving 15 bases between them. CDR3 residues: CASSPNPGLYNEQFF. DNA for the CDR3: TGTGCCAGCAGCCCCAACCCGGGACTTTACAATGAGCAGTTCTTC.